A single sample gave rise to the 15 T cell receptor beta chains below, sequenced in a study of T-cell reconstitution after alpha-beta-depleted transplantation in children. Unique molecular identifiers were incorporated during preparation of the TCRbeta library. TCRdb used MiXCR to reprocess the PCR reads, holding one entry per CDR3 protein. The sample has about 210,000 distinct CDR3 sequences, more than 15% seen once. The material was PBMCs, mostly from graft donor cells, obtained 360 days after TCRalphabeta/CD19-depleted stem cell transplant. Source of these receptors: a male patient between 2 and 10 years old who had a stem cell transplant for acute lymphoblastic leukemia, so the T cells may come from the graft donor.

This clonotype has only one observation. CDR3 nucleotides: TGTGCCAGCAGACGACTACAGGCAACTAATGAAAAACTGTTTTTT. Its translation is CASRRLQATNEKLFF. V usage is TRBV7-2 and J usage is TRBJ1-4; TRBD1 is a possible D gene (5 bases). V dropped 6 bases and J dropped 0 bases, with 11 bases sitting between them. This CDR3 spans 15 amino acids. Per germline, CDR1 SGHTA and CDR2 FQGNSA.

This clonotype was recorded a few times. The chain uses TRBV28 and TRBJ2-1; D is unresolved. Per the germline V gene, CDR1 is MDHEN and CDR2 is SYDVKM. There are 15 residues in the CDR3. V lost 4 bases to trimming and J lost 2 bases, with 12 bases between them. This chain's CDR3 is CASSWVVGPYNEQFF. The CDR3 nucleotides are TGTGCCAGCAGTTGGGTAGTGGGCCCCTACAATGAGCAGTTCTTC.

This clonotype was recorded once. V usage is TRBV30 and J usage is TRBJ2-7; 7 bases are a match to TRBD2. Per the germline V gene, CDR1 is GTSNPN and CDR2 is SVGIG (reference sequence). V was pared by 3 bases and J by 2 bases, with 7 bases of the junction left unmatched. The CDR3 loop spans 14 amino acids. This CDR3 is CAWRKSGATYEQYF. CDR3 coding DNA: TGTGCCTGGAGAAAAAGCGGGGCTACCTACGAGCAGTACTTC.

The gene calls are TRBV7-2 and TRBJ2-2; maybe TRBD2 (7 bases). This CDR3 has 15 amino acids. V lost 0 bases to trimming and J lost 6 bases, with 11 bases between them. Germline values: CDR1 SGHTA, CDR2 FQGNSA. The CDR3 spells CASSLAGGLPGELFF. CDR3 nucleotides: TGTGCCAGCAGCTTAGCGGGGGGGCTCCCCGGGGAGCTGTTTTTT.

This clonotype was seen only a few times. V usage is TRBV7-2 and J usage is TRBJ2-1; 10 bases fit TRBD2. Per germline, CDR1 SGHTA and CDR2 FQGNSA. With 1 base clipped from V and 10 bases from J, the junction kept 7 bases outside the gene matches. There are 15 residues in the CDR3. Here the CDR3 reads CASSLGPLAGKEQFF. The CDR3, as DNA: TGTGCCAGCAGCTTAGGCCCACTAGCGGGAAAAGAGCAGTTCTTC.

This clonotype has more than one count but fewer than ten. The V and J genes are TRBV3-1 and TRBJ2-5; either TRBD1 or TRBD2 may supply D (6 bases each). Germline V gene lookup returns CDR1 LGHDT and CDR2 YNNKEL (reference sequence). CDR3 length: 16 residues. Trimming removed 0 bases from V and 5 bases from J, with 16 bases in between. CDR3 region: CASSQDSGGLGETQYF. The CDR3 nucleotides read TGTGCCAGCAGCCAAGATTCCGGGGGCCTAGGGGAGACCCAGTACTTC.

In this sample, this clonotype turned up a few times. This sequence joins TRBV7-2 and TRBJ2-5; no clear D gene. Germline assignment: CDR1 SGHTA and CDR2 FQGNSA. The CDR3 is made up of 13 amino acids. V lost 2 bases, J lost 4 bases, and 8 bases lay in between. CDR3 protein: CASSLWDGETQYF. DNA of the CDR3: TGTGCCAGCAGCTTATGGGATGGAGAGACCCAGTACTTC.

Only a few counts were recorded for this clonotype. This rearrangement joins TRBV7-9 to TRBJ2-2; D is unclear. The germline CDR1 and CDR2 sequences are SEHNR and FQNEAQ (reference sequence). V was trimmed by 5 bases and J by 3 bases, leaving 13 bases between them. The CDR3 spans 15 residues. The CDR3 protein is CASSKRVRDTGELFF. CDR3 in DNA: TGTGCCAGCAGCAAGAGAGTTCGGGACACCGGGGAGCTGTTTTTT.

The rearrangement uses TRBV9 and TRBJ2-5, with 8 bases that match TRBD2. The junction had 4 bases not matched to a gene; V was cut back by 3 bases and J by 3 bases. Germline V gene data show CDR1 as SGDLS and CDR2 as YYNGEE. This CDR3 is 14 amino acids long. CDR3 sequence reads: CASSDNGREETQYF. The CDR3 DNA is TGTGCCAGCAGCGACAACGGGAGGGAAGAGACCCAGTACTTC.

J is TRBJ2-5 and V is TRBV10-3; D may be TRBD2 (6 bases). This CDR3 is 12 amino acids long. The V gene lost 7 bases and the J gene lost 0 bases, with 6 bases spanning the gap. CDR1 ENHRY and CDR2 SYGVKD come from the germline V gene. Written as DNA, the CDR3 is TGTGCCATCACTAGCGACCAAGAGACCCAGTACTTC. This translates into CAITSDQETQYF.

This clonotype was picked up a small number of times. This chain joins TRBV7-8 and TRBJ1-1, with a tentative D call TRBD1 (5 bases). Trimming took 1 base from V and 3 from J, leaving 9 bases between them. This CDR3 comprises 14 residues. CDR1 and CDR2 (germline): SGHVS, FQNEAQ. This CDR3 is CASSLDSGDTEAFF. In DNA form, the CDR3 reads TGTGCCAGCAGCTTAGACTCGGGGGACACTGAAGCTTTCTTT.

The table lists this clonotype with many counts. The CDR3 nucleotides are TGTGCCAGTAGTATAAACCAGGTCGCCTACGAGCAGTACTTC. This sequence encodes CASSINQVAYEQYF. V is TRBV19 and J is TRBJ2-7; D ambiguous. Germline V CDR1 and CDR2: LNHDA, SQIVND (reference sequence). Trimming pared 2 bases from V and 2 bases from J, leaving 10 bases between. The CDR3 has 14 amino acids.

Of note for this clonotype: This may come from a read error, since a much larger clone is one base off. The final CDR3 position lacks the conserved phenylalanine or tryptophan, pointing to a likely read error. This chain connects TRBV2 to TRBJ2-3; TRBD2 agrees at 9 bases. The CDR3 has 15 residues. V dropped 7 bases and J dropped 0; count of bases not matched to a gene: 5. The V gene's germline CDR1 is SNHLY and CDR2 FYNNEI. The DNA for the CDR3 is TGTGCCAGCACGACTAGCGGTCCTAGCACAGATACGCAGTATTTA. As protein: CASTTSGPSTDTQYL.

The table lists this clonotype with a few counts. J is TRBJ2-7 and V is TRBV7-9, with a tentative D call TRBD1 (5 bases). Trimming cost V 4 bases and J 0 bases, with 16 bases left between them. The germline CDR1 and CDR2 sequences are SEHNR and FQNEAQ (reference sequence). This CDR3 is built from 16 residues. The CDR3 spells CASSSRLRESSYEQYF. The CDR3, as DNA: TGTGCCAGCAGCTCCCGCCTCAGGGAATCCTCCTACGAGCAGTACTTC. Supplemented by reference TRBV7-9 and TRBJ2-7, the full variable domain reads DTGVSQNPRHKITKRGQNVTFRCDPISEHNRLYWYRQTLGQGPEFLTYFQNEAQLEKSRLLSDRFSAERPKGSFSTLEIQRTEQGDSAMYLCASSSRLRESSYEQYFGPGTRLTVT.

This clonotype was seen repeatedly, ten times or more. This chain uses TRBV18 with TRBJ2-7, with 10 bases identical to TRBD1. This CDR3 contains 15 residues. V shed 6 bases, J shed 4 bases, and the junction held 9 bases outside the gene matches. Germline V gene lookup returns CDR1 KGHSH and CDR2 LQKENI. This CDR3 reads CASSFSRDRGYEQYF. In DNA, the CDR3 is TGTGCCAGCTCGTTTTCCCGGGACAGGGGATACGAGCAGTACTTC.